This section outlines one T cell receptor beta chain sequence together with its context. Adult donors, all healthy and HIV-negative, had no recent acute infections or vaccinations. These data originate in a study of shared clonotypes between healthy human individuals. Germline CDR1 is PRHDT and CDR2 is FYEKMQ (reference sequence). The V and J ends lost 3 bases and 5 bases, in that order; junction bases with no gene match: 15. This CDR3 is 17 amino acids long. Sequenced by immunoSEQ multiplex PCR; TCRdb stores in-frame clones only, minus some. There are 650,000 to 750,000 clones in the sample; less than 80% occur only once, and less than 2% lies in the top ten.

What was sequenced was memory CD4+ T cells sorted from blood. Subset given: CD45RA-negative fraction. The source is a woman in her twenties or thirties in good health. The chain couples TRBV13 to TRBJ2-7; 8 bases line up with TRBD2. CDR3 sequence reads: CASSFLGGGTRENEQYF. The DNA of the CDR3 is TGTGCCAGCAGCTTTTTAGGAGGAGGGACTAGAGAAAACGAGCAGTACTTC.